The 6 T cell receptor beta chains presented below share a single source sample, sequenced in a study of monozygotic twins with inflammatory bowel disease. TCRdb reprocessed the 5' RACE reads, keeping one entry per CDR3 protein, no DNA. Its clone listing holds approximately 400,000 distinct CDR3 sequences. Sequenced sample: blood. The receptors originated from a human donor with ulcerative colitis or Crohn's disease, or a healthy co-twin of an affected twin (not recorded which).

The genes are TRBV6-1 and TRBJ2-2; TCRdb calls TRBD1, which cannot be checked without DNA. Germline loops: CDR1 MNHNS, CDR2 SASEGT. The CDR3 contains 16 residues. This chain's CDR3 is CASSQPGHSNTGELFF.

The chain employs TRBV5-1 and TRBJ2-1; the TCRdb call, TRBD2, lacks DNA for checking. The CDR3 runs 14 residues. CDR1 and CDR2 from the germline V gene are SGHRS and YFSETQ. CDR3: CASSLAAGGNEQFF.

The J gene is TRBJ1-2, the V gene TRBV12-3 or TRBV12-4. The CDR3 is made up of 14 amino acids. The CDR3 spells CASRGMSGSYGYTF.

The rearrangement uses TRBV7-2 and TRBJ2-2; TCRdb selects TRBD1, and the lack of DNA leaves this call unchecked. Germline lookup yields CDR1 SGHTA and CDR2 FQGNSA. CDR3 length: 14 amino acids. This CDR3 is CASSPGQHTGELFF. Based on the CDR3 plus reference TRBV7-2 and TRBJ2-2, the full variable domain is GAGVSQSPSNKVTEKGKDVELRCDPISGHTALYWYRQSLGQGLEFLIYFQGNSAPDKSGLPSDRFSAERTGGSVSTLTIQRTQQEDSAVYLCASSPGQHTGELFFGEGSRLTVL.

The gene calls are TRBV29-1 and TRBJ2-1. The CDR3 extends over 12 amino acids. From germline, CDR1 is SQVTM and CDR2 ANQGSEA. The CDR3 region is CSVKGYYNEQFF.

This chain uses TRBV3-1 with TRBJ2-1; the TCRdb D gene call, TRBD1, has no DNA to confirm it. CDR1 is LGHDT, CDR2 YNNKEL, per germline (reference sequence). This CDR3 region has 13 residues. The CDR3 is CASSQRGRTEQFF.